Listed below are T cell receptor beta chains from one sample, sequenced in a study of blood T cell repertoires in COVID-19. Produced via immunoSEQ multiplex PCR; TCRdb's table is partial and in-frame only. In the table there are under 350,000 clones, approximately 86% of which are singletons. The sequenced material came from peripheral blood. These receptors came from a man in his sixties or seventies with acute or convalescent COVID-19. Both conserved end residues are part of each CDR3.

TRBJ1-2 TRBV7-2 CASSWRTGENYGYTF
TRBJ1-2 TRBV11-2 CASSRDSYGYTF
TRBJ2-7 TRBV28 CASSLLAGAYEQYF
TRBJ1-2 TRBV19 CASSPPVGRANYGYTF
TRBJ1-5 TRBV3-1/TRBV3-2 CASSPRQGGQPQHF
TRBJ1-2 TRBV5-5 CASSLSGDRVYGYTF
TRBJ1-2 TRBV4-3 CASSPGQTTYGYTF
TRBJ2-1 TRBV24-1 CATSDRGTGGYNEQFF
TRBJ2-7 TRBV7-8 CASSLTSDYEQYF
TRBJ2-1 TRBV29-1 CSAAGTSFNEQFF
TRBJ2-1 TRBV11-3 CASSLGGGLSYNEQFF
TRBJ2-3 TRBV7-9 CASSLWRSSTDTQYF
TRBJ2-7 TRBV12-3/TRBV12-4 CASSFLSYEQYF
TRBJ2-2 TRBV7-8 CASSLAGQLNTGELFF
TRBJ2-1 TRBV27 CASSDRQKVYNEQFF
TRBJ2-1 TRBV29-1 CSGAGISYNEQFF
TRBJ1-3 TRBV21-1 CASSKALGGPPSGNTIYF
TRBJ2-3 TRBV20-1 CSASARTGVTDTQYF
TRBJ2-7 TRBV25-1 CATLRTGTYEQYF
TRBJ1-1 TRBV4-2 CASSQERGAGTPPFF
TRBJ2-5 TRBV27 CASSLLGTTWRETQYF
TRBJ1-3 TRBV18 CASSPRVGQGILPGNTIYF
TRBJ2-1 TRBV7-8 CASSKGTGGLNSYNEQFF